This entry concerns a single T cell receptor beta chain. Produced via immunoSEQ multiplex PCR; TCRdb's table is partial and in-frame only. Among more than 75,000 clones listed, 96% were seen once. The sample belongs to a study of technical replicates of blood from four donors. Germline V gene lookup returns CDR1 SGHAT and CDR2 FQNNGV. With 6 bases removed from V and 4 bases from J, the gap between germline ends came to 15 bases. This CDR3 is 15 amino acids long. This clonotype originated in a human donor in good health. The genes are TRBV11-2 and TRBJ2-2, with a weak D call TRBD1 (5 bases). The material sequenced was T cells isolated from PBMCs. The DNA of the CDR3 is TGTGCCAGCAGAAATTCAGGGTTTGGCACCGGGGAGCTGTTTTTT. It codes for CASRNSGFGTGELFF.